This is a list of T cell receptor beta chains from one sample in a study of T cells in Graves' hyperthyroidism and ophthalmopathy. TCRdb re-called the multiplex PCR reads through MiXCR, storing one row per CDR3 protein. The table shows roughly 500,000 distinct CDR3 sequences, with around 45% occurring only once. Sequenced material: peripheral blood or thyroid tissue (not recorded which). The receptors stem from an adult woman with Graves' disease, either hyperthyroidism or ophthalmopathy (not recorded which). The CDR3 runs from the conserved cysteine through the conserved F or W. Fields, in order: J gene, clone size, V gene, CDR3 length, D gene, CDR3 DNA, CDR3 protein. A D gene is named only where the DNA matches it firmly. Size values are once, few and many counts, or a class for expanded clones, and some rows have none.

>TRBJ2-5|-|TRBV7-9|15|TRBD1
TGTGCCAGCAGCCTTGGGACAGCCCAGGGAGAGACCCAGTACTTC
CASSLGTAQGETQYF
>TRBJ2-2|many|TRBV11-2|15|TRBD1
TGTGCCAGCAGGCACCCGGGGACAGGGACCGGGGAGCTGTTTTTT
CASRHPGTGTGELFF
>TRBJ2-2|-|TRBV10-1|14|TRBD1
TGCGCCAGCAGAAACAGGGGTAACACCGGGGAGCTGTTTTTT
CASRNRGNTGELFF
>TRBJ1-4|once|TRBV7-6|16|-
TGTGCCAGCAGCGTAGGCCTAATTGCAACTAATGAAAAACTGTTTTTT
CASSVGLIATNEKLFF
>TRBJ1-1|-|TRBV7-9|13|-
TGTGCCAGCAGCTTCACGGGGCTACCTGAAGCTTTCTTT
CASSFTGLPEAFF
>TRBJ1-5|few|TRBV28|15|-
TGTGCCAGCAGCCTCTATCTAAATAGCAATCAGCCCCAGCATTTT
CASSLYLNSNQPQHF
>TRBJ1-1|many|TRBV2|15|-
TGTGCCAGCAGTGATAGGCCGGGAGGGTTGACTGAAGCTTTCTTT
CASSDRPGGLTEAFF
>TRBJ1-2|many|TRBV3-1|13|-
TGTGCCAGCAGTTCACGGCGGTACTATGGCTACACCTTC
CASSSRRYYGYTF
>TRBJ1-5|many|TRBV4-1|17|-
TGCGCCAGCAGCCACGTTATGACAGAGTATAGCAATCAGCCCCAGCATTTT
CASSHVMTEYSNQPQHF
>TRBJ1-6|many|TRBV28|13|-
TGTGCCAGCCAGTGGGGTCTACTTTCACCCCTCCACTTT
CASQWGLLSPLHF
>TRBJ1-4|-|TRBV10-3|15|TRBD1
TGTGCCATCAGCCTACAGGGGGGCGAATTTGAAAAACTGTTTTTT
CAISLQGGEFEKLFF
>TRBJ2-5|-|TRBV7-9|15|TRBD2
TGTGCCAGCAGACTGGGGACTAGCGAGTGGGAGACCCAGTACTTC
CASRLGTSEWETQYF
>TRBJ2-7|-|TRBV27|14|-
TGTGCCAGCAGTCCCTTCCACCGGGGGTCCGAGCAGTACTTC
CASSPFHRGSEQYF
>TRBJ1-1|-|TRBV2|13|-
-
CASSDFRGTEAFF
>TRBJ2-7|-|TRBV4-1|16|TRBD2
TGCGCCAGCAGCCTTAGGCTAGCGGGAGCTCTCTACGAGCAGTACTTC
CASSLRLAGALYEQYF
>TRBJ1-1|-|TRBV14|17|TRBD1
TGTGCCAGCAGCCCCCAGACAGGGGGTATAGTGAACACTGAAGCTTTCTTT
CASSPQTGGIVNTEAFF
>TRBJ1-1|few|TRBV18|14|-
TGTGCCAGCTCACCACCGGCTCGGAGGACTGAAGCTTTCTTT
CASSPPARRTEAFF
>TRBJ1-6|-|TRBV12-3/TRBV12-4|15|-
TGTGCCAGCAGTCACACAGGGATCTCTAATTCACCCCTCCACTTT
CASSHTGISNSPLHF
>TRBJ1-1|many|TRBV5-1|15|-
TGCGCCAGCAGCTTGTGGAGTTGGGTGAACACTGAAGCTTTCTTT
CASSLWSWVNTEAFF
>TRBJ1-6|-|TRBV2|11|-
TGTGCCAGCAGTGAAGTCCAACCCCTCCACTTT
CASSEVQPLHF
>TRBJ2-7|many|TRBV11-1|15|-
TGTGCCAGCAGCCCCCACCCGACCGTTGTTTACGAGCAGTACTTC
CASSPHPTVVYEQYF
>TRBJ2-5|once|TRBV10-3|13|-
TGTGCCATCAGTGGGCCCCGGGGGGAGACCCAGTACTTC
CAISGPRGETQYF
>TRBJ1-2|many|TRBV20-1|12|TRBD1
TGCAGTGTCGGACAGGGAAGTTATGGCTACACCTTC
CSVGQGSYGYTF
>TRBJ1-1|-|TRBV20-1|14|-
TGCAGTGCTAGTTTACAGGGACGAAACACTGAAGCTTTCTTT
CSASLQGRNTEAFF
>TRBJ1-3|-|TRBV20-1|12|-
TGCAGTGCTAGAGAGGGTGGAAACACCATATATTTT
CSAREGGNTIYF
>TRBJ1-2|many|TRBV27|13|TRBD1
TGTGCCAGCAGTTCGACAGGGGGCTGGGGCTACACCTTC
CASSSTGGWGYTF
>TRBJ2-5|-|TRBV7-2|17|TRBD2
TGTGCCAGCAGCTTAGGCACTAGCGGGGGAGCTAAGGAGACCCAGTACTTC
CASSLGTSGGAKETQYF
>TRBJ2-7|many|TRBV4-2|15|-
TGTGCCAGCAGCCAAGGGGCCCGGGGAGCCTACGAGCAGTACTTC
CASSQGARGAYEQYF
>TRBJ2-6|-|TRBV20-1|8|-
TGCAGTGCCCGCGTCCTGACTTTC
CSARVLTF
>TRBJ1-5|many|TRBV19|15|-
TGTGCCAGTAGTATAATAAGGGGAAGCAATCAGCCCCAGCATTTT
CASSIIRGSNQPQHF
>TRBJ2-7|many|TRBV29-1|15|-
TGCAGCGTTGAAGATGGGAACAGGGTAGGCTACGAGCAGTACTTC
CSVEDGNRVGYEQYF
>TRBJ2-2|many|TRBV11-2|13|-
TGTGCCAGCAGCCGCACAGGCGCCGGGGAGCTGTTTTTT
CASSRTGAGELFF
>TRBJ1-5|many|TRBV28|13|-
TGTGCCAGCACAGGACGGGTCAATCAGCCCCAGCATTTT
CASTGRVNQPQHF
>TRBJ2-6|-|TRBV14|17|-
TGTGCCAGCAGCCAGGATCAGGGGTACTCTGGGGCCAACGTCCTGACTTTC
CASSQDQGYSGANVLTF
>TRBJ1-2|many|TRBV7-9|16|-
TGTGCCAGCACTCCGGTCATTGGGCCCCCCGAGAATGGCTACACCTTC
CASTPVIGPPENGYTF
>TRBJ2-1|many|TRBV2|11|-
TGTGCCAGCAGTGATTACAATGAGCAGTTCTTC
CASSDYNEQFF
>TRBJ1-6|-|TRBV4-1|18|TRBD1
TGCGCCAGCAGCCATATGGTGTCCCGGACAGGGACTAATTCACCCCTCCACTTT
CASSHMVSRTGTNSPLHF
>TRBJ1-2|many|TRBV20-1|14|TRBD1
TGCAGTGCCCCGACAGGGGGCGCGACTGGTGGCTACACCTTC
CSAPTGGATGGYTF
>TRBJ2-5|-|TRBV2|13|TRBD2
TGTGCCAGCAGGGTCTCGGGGGGAGAGACCCAGTACTTC
CASRVSGGETQYF
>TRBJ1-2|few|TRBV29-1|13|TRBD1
TGCAGCACAGCCCCAGGGGGGCACTATGGCTACACCTTC
CSTAPGGHYGYTF
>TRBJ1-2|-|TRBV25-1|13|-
TGTGCCAGCAGTGCAACCACTAACTATGGCTACACCTTC
CASSATTNYGYTF
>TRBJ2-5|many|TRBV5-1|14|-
TGCGCCAGCAGCTTGGCCCAATCGGGGGAGACCCAGTACTTC
CASSLAQSGETQYF
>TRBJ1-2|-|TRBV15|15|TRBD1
TGTGCCACCAGCAGAGATGGACAGGGGATGAATGGCTACACCTTC
CATSRDGQGMNGYTF
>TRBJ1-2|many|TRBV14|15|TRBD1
TGTGCCAGCAGCCCCTACAAAGACAGGGTTTATGGCTACACCTTC
CASSPYKDRVYGYTF
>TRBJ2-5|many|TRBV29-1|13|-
TGCAGCGTTGTGATCCAGCCCCAAGAGACCCAGTACTTC
CSVVIQPQETQYF
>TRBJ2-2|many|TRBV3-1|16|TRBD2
TGTGCCAGCAGCACTACGACTAGCGGCGGCACCGGGGAGCTGTTTTTT
CASSTTTSGGTGELFF
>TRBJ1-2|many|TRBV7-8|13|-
TGTGCCAGCAGCCAAGACGGCGACTATGGCTACACCTTC
CASSQDGDYGYTF
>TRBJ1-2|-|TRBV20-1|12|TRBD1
TGCAGTGAAAGGGGGCTTCACTATGGCTACACCTTC
CSERGLHYGYTF
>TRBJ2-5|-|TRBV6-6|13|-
TGTGCCAGCAGTTCACAGCAGAATCAGCCCCAGTACTTC
CASSSQQNQPQYF